One and the same sample provided the 21 T cell receptor beta chains below, sequenced in a study of blood T cell repertoires in COVID-19. Data came from immunoSEQ multiplex PCR; TCRdb stores just in-frame clones and leaves some out. The sample lists about 54,000 clones, 90% occurring once. Material for sequencing was peripheral blood. These TCRs come from a middle-aged woman with active COVID-19.

V usage is TRBV27 and J usage is TRBJ2-1, with D possibly being TRBD1 (6 bases). From germline, CDR1 is MNHEY and CDR2 SMNVEV (reference sequence). CDR3 length: 17 residues. Trimming took 5 bases from V and 3 from J, leaving 20 bases between them. Here the CDR3 DNA reads TGTGCCAGCAGTCCACCATACGGGCAGGGGAACTACAATGAGCAGTTCTTC. Residues: CASSPPYGQGNYNEQFF.

The genes are TRBV7-2 and TRBJ2-1; 8 positions match TRBD2. Germline V gives CDR1 SGHTA, CDR2 FQGNSA. The CDR3 consists of 15 residues. The V and J ends lost 5 bases and 2 bases, in that order; junction bases with no gene match: 5. CDR3 bases: TGTGCCAGCAGCCTTAGCGGGGATACCTACAATGAGCAGTTCTTC. Amino acids: CASSLSGDTYNEQFF.

The gene calls are TRBV5-6 and TRBJ2-2; weak D call: TRBD1 (6 bases). V lost 2 bases to trimming and J lost 5 bases, with 10 bases between them. CDR1 and CDR2 from the germline V gene are SGHDT and YYEEEE. The CDR3 contains 14 residues. The CDR3 DNA is TGTGCCAGCAGCTTAGGACAGCGGACCGGGGAGCTGTTTTTT. Translation gives CASSLGQRTGELFF.

The CDR3 here is CSASRIAGQWNEQFF. In DNA form, the CDR3 reads TGCAGTGCTAGTAGGATAGCGGGGCAATGGAATGAGCAGTTCTTC. The V call is TRBV20-1, the J call TRBJ2-1, with 8 positions matching TRBD2. Trimming at V came to 3 bases and at J to 7 bases, leaving 11 bases not matched to a gene. Germline V gene data show CDR1 as DFQATT and CDR2 as SNEGSKA (reference sequence). CDR3 length equals 15 residues.

As DNA, the CDR3 is TGTGCCATCAGCCCGACTAGCGCCTACACAGATACGCAGTATTTT. This sequence encodes CAISPTSAYTDTQYF. This sequence joins TRBV10-3 and TRBJ2-3; 8 positions agree with TRBD2. Trimming cost V 6 bases and J 2 bases; bases outside gene matches: 7. This CDR3 is built from 15 residues. CDR1 ENHRY and CDR2 SYGVKD come from the germline V gene.

The V call is TRBV27, the J call TRBJ2-7; 13 bases align to TRBD2. The trim removed 8 bases at V and 5 bases at J, leaving 9 bases unmatched. The CDR3 has 15 residues. CDR1 is MNHEY and CDR2 is SMNVEV in the germline V gene (reference sequence). CDR3 DNA: TGTGCCAGCGGAAGGACTAGCGGGGGAGTCAACGAGCAGTACTTC. This codes for CASGRTSGGVNEQYF.

The chain couples TRBV13 to TRBJ1-1; D is uncertain. Germline V lookup: CDR1 PRHDT, CDR2 FYEKMQ (reference sequence). V was trimmed by 5 bases and J by 11 bases, leaving 15 bases between them. The CDR3 spans 12 residues. CDR3 DNA sequence: TGTGCCAGCAGCCAATTCGTCTCCCGGGCTTTCTTT. The encoded protein is CASSQFVSRAFF.

V is TRBV6-5 and J is TRBJ1-6, with 9 positions matching TRBD1. Losses at the gene ends were 6 bases for V and 10 bases for J; bases not matched to a gene: 4. Per germline, CDR1 MNHEY and CDR2 SVGAGI. The CDR3 spans 13 residues. This CDR3 reads CASSWDRVSPLHF. In DNA form, the CDR3 reads TGTGCCAGCAGCTGGGACAGGGTATCACCCCTCCACTTT.

V is TRBV7-9 and J is TRBJ2-3; D may be TRBD1 (6 bases). V shed 1 base and J shed 4 bases, with 6 bases lying between them. This CDR3 region has 13 residues. The germline gives CDR1 SEHNR, CDR2 FQNEAQ (reference sequence). In nucleotides, the CDR3 is TGTGCCAGCAGCTTAGACAGGGCAGATACGCAGTATTTT. The encoded protein is CASSLDRADTQYF. Based on the CDR3 plus reference TRBV7-9 and TRBJ2-3, the full variable domain is DTGVSQNPRHKITKRGQNVTFRCDPISEHNRLYWYRQTLGQGPEFLTYFQNEAQLEKSRLLSDRFSAERPKGSFSTLEIQRTEQGDSAMYLCASSLDRADTQYFGPGTRLTVL.

The chain has TRBV19 and TRBJ2-7; D is undetermined. Trimming took off 10 bases at V and 6 bases at J, with 13 bases between the two ends. This CDR3 comprises 11 residues. Per germline, CDR1 LNHDA and CDR2 SQIVND (reference sequence). The CDR3 here is CAIQTPREQYF. In nucleotides, the CDR3 is TGTGCCATACAGACACCCCGCGAGCAGTACTTC.

The V gene is TRBV7-2, the J gene TRBJ2-3, with 11 positions matching TRBD2. V shed 0 bases and J 1 base; nucleotides not matched to a gene: 3. The germline V gene has CDR1 SGHTA and CDR2 FQGNSA. CDR3 length: 17 amino acids. The CDR3 sequence: CASSLAPLAGGTDTQYF. CDR3 nucleotide sequence: TGTGCCAGCAGCTTAGCCCCACTAGCGGGGGGCACAGATACGCAGTATTTT.

The chain employs TRBV7-2 and TRBJ2-7; the D gene is possibly TRBD2 (6 bases). V shed 5 bases and J shed 0 bases, with 20 bases lying between them. CDR3 length: 17 amino acids. Germline lookup yields CDR1 SGHTA and CDR2 FQGNSA. The DNA for the CDR3 is TGTGCCAGCAGCCTAACCCCCGGGACTCTGAGCTCCTACGAGCAGTACTTC. It codes for CASSLTPGTLSSYEQYF.

The chain has TRBV7-2 and TRBJ2-1; 7 bases are a match to TRBD2. Germline CDR1 reads SGHTA; CDR2 reads FQGNSA. V lost 1 base, J lost 10 bases, and 10 bases stayed unmatched. This CDR3 is 15 amino acids long. CDR3 in amino acids: CASSLGTRWLGEQFF. The CDR3 nucleotides are TGTGCCAGCAGCTTAGGGACTAGGTGGTTGGGCGAGCAGTTCTTC.

The CDR3 nucleotides are TGTGCCTGGAGCGCAACTGCTGGCTACACCTTC. Protein: CAWSATAGYTF. This chain joins TRBV30 and TRBJ1-2; D is ambiguous. The V end was cut by 3 bases, the J end by 7 bases, with 9 bases between. The CDR3 is made up of 11 amino acids. Per germline, CDR1 GTSNPN and CDR2 SVGIG (reference sequence).

The rearrangement links TRBV2 to TRBJ2-5; 7 nucleotides line up with TRBD2. Germline-derived CDR1 and CDR2 are SNHLY and FYNNEI. J lost 3 bases, V lost 6 bases, and 10 bases had no gene match. The CDR3 has 15 amino acids. The CDR3: CASRSPVGGEETQYF. CDR3 DNA: TGTGCCAGCAGGTCCCCTGTGGGGGGGGAAGAGACCCAGTACTTC. The full variable domain, with the rest looked up from reference TRBV2 and TRBJ2-5, is EPEVTQTPSHQVTQMGQEVILRCVPISNHLYFYWYRQILGQKVEFLVSFYNNEISEKSEIFDDQFSVERPDGSNFTLKIRSTKLEDSAMYFCASRSPVGGEETQYFGPGTRLLVL.

The V and J genes are TRBV9 and TRBJ2-1; 8 positions match TRBD2. CDR1 is SGDLS and CDR2 is YYNGEE in the germline V gene. The CDR3 runs to 16 residues. Trimming took 0 bases from V and 6 from J; bases not matched to a gene: 8. CDR3 residues: CASSVDSGGLGNEQFF. The DNA for the CDR3 is TGTGCCAGCAGCGTAGATTCGGGGGGGCTTGGCAATGAGCAGTTCTTC.

The chain joins TRBV7-9 to TRBJ2-7, with TRBD1 matching over 7 bases. The J segment lost 0 bases and the V segment lost 1 base, leaving 12 bases of the junction unmatched. The germline V gene has CDR1 SEHNR and CDR2 FQNEAQ (reference sequence). The CDR3 runs to 18 residues. As DNA, the CDR3 is TGTGCCAGCAGCTTAGAATTTCCAGCGACAGGGACCTCCTACGAGCAGTACTTC. This gives the protein CASSLEFPATGTSYEQYF.

The chain employs TRBV6-2 or TRBV6-3 and TRBJ2-2; a weak D match, TRBD1 (6 bases). Trimming stripped 6 bases from V and 5 bases from J, with 16 bases between. Per the germline V gene, CDR1 is MNHEY and CDR2 is SVGEGT. CDR3 length: 15 amino acids. The CDR3 spells CASSRPGQLTGELFF. For the CDR3, the DNA is TGTGCCAGCAGCCGACCCGGACAGCTGACCGGGGAGCTGTTTTTT.

The V and J genes are TRBV19 and TRBJ1-6; D not certain. This CDR3 comprises 15 residues. V lost 7 bases, J lost 4 bases, and 14 bases lay in between. CDR1 is LNHDA and CDR2 is SQIVND in the germline V gene (reference sequence). CDR3 in amino acids: CASNRPGEYNSPLHF. The CDR3 DNA follows: TGTGCCAGTAACCGTCCCGGGGAATATAATTCACCCCTCCACTTT.

This sequence joins TRBV5-1 and TRBJ2-2; D is perhaps TRBD1 (5 bases). The CDR3 sequence is 16 residues long. The V end lost 1 base, the J end lost 1 base, and 11 bases lay between the germline ends. From germline, CDR1 is SGHRS and CDR2 YFSETQ. The CDR3 bases are TGCGCCAGCAGCTTGTTTGGCAGGGTGAACACCGGGGAGCTGTTTTTT. This sequence encodes CASSLFGRVNTGELFF.

The J gene is TRBJ1-1, the V gene TRBV5-1; 7 bases are shared with TRBD1. The germline gives CDR1 SGHRS, CDR2 YFSETQ. Losses at the gene ends were 3 bases for V and 1 base for J; bases not matched to a gene: 6. The CDR3 totals 15 residues. The CDR3 nucleotides read TGCGCCAGCAGCTATTCAGGGGGTGGGAACACTGAAGCTTTCTTT. Protein sequence: CASSYSGGGNTEAFF.